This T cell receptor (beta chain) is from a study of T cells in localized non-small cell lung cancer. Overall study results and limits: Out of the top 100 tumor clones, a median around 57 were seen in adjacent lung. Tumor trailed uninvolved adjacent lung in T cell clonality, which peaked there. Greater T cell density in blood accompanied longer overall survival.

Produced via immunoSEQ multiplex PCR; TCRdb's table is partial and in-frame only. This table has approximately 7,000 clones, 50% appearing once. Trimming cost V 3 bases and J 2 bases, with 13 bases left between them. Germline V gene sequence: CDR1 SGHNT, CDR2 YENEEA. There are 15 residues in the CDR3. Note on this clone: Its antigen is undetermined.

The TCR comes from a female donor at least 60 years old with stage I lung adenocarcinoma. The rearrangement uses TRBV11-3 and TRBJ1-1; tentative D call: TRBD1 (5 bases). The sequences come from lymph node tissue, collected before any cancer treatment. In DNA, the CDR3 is TGTGCCAGCAGCTTCGGCTTCAGGGTTAACACTGAAGCTTTCTTT. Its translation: CASSFGFRVNTEAFF.